This section outlines one T cell receptor beta chain sequence together with its context. No antigen is known for it. The record has no base qualities; no much larger clone is one base away. Trimming removed 0 bases from V and 4 bases from J, leaving 9 bases between the germline ends. The germline V gene (reference sequence) sets CDR1 to GTSNPN and CDR2 to SVGIG. The CDR3, from cysteine to phenylalanine, totals 13 residues. Solely the CDR3 DNA is kept, with 39 bases framed from the first base. The record originates from a study of blood T cell repertoires in COVID-19 (dated by TCRdb to the early 2020s). Context from the whole study: Samples covering the acute and convalescent phases of COVID-19 were provided by collaborators in the United States, Italy and Spain. The prospective study material was composed of cDNA or gDNA derived from T cells, B-cell-depleted T cells, or PBMCs. Subjects who had been exposed to COVID-19, were actively infected with it, or had recovered from it provided the deeply sampled blood TCRbeta repertoires that made up the dataset. A freely available public database, intended as a resource for researchers studying the immune response to SARS-CoV-2, is where the repertoires were released. Samples came from the ongoing ImmuneRACE study (first 160 participants) plus 1,254 subjects from 6 global collaborators. The sample metadata nearly always contained a de-identified subject ID, COVID-19 status, age in years and sex. Where HLA class I and class II types were available, the types were taken from metadata supplied by the sample provider, not from assay-based typing.

Overall study outcomes, separate from this receptor: The quantity of clinical and demographic metadata differed by source and by participant and was supplied without curation.

Whole blood was collected in K2EDTA tubes by collaborating institutions according to the institutions' own protocols. For TCRbeta analysis, collaborators shipped samples as frozen whole blood, isolated PBMCs, or DNA extracted from either of those sample types. The immunoSEQ Assay, a bias-controlled multiplex PCR, was used to amplify TCRbeta CDR3 regions from genomic DNA. Per the source publication's procedure: The number of nucleated cells in each sample was estimated by amplification of reference gene primers within the assay. To quantify the absolute abundance of each unique TCRbeta CDR3 rearrangement, sequence reads were collapsed and filtered. For each sample, productive Simpson clonality was calculated as the square root of Simpson's diversity index over productive rearrangements. TCRdb limited this immuneACCESS table to in-frame rearrangements with V and J called. A share of clones is missing; checked studies link under half to unresolved V genes, and the rest is unexplained. The DNA gave D and trimming, while V, J and clone size come from that table. This sample lists about 200,000 clones; roughly 90% were detected once. The ten biggest clones cover around 4.8% of the sample.

The source is a woman in her forties with acute or convalescent COVID-19. The material sequenced was peripheral blood. The chain was built from TRBV30 and TRBJ1-2; no confident D gene assignment can be made. The DNA sequence reads TGTGCCTGGAGTGTACCGGTCATCTATGGCTACACCTTC. Translation gives CAWSVPVIYGYTF. Extended through the reference TRBV30 and TRBJ1-2 proteins, this CDR3 yields the full variable domain: SQTIHQWPATLVQPVGSPLSLECTVEGTSNPNLYWYRQAAGRGLQLLFYSVGIGQISSEVPQNLSASRPQDRQFILSSKKLLLSDSGFYLCAWSVPVIYGYTFGSGTRLTVV.